The TCR beta chain under discussion was sequenced for a study of Ad26.COV2.S vaccination and SARS-CoV-2 variants. There are 15 residues in the CDR3. V was pared by 2 bases and J by 6 bases, with 15 bases between. CDR1 is ENHRY, CDR2 SYGVKD, per germline. Treatment defined: some 19 received Ad26.COV2.S at low or high dose, single or two shots; roughly 5 received placebo; per-sample allocation not given. The samples date from day 63 after the first vaccine or placebo injection. The donor was a Boston adult aged 18-55 years. Profiled with immunoSEQ multiplex PCR; TCRdb holds only in-frame clones, not every one. The data contain 400,000 to 450,000 clones, 80% to 95% of them singletons.

This TCR derives from a person aged 18-65 years who received the Ad26.COV2.S COVID-19 vaccine or a placebo. The rearrangement uses TRBV10-3 and TRBJ2-3, with D maybe TRBD2 (6 bases). The sample consisted of peripheral blood, taken in a trial of Ad26.COV2.S vaccine versus placebo. Here the CDR3 DNA reads TGTGCCATCAGTGAGGGTTTAGCGGCCAGCGATACGCAGTATTTT. It codes for CAISEGLAASDTQYF.